The present entry profiles one TCR beta chain with its context. To make TCR beta libraries, researchers used iRepertoire HTBI primers and Arm-PCR of CDR3 regions. TCRdb re-called the multiplex PCR reads with MiXCR, one entry per CDR3 protein. The table shows some 300,000 distinct CDR3 sequences, with 20% to 25% occurring only once. The data were obtained in a study of regulatory T cells in long-lasting Graves disease. CDR1 is SQVTM, CDR2 ANQGSEA, per germline. Trimming removed 3 bases at V and 3 bases at J, with 18 bases between. CDR3 size: 15 residues. Indicated time point: persistent/refractory GD, antithyroid drugs over 5 years with positive TRAb. Following extraction of RNA from PBMCs, that RNA was used to make the TCR library.

The sequenced sample was peripheral blood mononuclear cells (PBMCs), obtained when the disease was refractory, from a patient treated with antithyroid drugs. V is TRBV29-1 and J is TRBJ2-7; weak D call: TRBD1 (6 bases). This TCR was recovered from a female donor with Graves disease. CDR3 DNA: TGCAGCGTTGAGGCCGCAGGGGTTTCGGTCTACGAGCAGTACTTC. The encoded protein is CSVEAAGVSVYEQYF.